The TCR beta chain under discussion was sequenced for a study of T-cell memory formation after mild COVID-19. One entry per CDR3 protein results from TCRdb running MiXCR on the 5' RACE reads. The sample lists about 280,000 distinct CDR3 sequences; 7% to 10% were seen once. Study-level findings and limits: Second-wave clones that peaked on day 37 lacked confirmed SARS-CoV-2 specificity. Later expanders leaned CD4+, whereas day 15 to 85 contracting clones were balanced CD4/CD8.

With 1 base clipped from V and 4 bases from J, the junction kept 6 bases outside the gene matches. Per germline, CDR1 LGHNA and CDR2 YNFKEQ. CDR3 length: 15 residues. On this clonotype itself: Its antigen is unknown.

Sequenced: PBMCs or a T cell subset sorted from them (not recorded which). This receptor was obtained from a man between 18 and 35 years old who had mild COVID-19 (a few samples of this study predate the infection). Cell type and time point are not known. The chain is built from TRBV4-2 and TRBJ2-7, with TRBD1 matching over 8 bases. The CDR3 is CASSQAGGEWYEQYF. The CDR3 nucleotides are TGTGCCAGCAGCCAAGCAGGGGGCGAGTGGTACGAGCAGTACTTC.